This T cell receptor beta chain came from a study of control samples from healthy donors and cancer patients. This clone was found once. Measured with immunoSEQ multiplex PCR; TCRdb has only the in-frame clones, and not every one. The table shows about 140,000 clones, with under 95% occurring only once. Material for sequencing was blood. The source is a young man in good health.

CDR3 residues: CAISTGTENRFYSGANVLTF. The CDR3 DNA follows: TGTGCCATCAGTACCGGGACAGAGAACAGGTTTTACTCTGGGGCCAACGTCCTGACTTTC. The J gene is TRBJ2-6, the V gene TRBV10-3; TRBD1 matches 7 bases. This CDR3 region has 20 residues. CDR1 ENHRY and CDR2 SYGVKD come from the germline V gene. With V trimmed by 5 bases and J by 0 bases, 16 bases remained unmatched.